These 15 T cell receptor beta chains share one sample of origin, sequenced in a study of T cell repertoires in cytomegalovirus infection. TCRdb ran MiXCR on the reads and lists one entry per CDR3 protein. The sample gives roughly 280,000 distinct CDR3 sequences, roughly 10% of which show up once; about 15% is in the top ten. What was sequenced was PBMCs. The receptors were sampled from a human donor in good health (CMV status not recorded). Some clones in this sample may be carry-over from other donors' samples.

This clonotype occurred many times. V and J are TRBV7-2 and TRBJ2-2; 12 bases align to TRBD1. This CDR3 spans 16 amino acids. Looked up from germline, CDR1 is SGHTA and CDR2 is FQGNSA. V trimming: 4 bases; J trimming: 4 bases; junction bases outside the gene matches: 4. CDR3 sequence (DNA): TGTGCCAGCAGCTCGGGACAGGGGGCTAGCACCGGGGAGCTGTTTTTT. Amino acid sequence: CASSSGQGASTGELFF.

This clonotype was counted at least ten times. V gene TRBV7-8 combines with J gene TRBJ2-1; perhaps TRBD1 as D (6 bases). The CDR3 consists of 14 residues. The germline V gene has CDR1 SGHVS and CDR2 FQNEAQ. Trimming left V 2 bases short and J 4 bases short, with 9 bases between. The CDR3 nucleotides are TGTGCCAGCAGCTTATTCAGGGGTTACAATGAGCAGTTCTTC. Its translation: CASSLFRGYNEQFF.

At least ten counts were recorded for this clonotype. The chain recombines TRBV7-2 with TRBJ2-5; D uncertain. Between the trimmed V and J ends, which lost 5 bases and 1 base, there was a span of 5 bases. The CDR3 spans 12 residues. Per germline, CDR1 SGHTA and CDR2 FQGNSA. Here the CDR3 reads CASSPLQETQYF. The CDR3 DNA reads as TGTGCCAGCAGCCCCCTCCAAGAGACCCAGTACTTC.

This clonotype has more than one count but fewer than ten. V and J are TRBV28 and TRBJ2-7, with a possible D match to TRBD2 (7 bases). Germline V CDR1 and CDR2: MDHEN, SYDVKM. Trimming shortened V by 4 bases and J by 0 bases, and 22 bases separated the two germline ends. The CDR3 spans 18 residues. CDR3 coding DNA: TGTGCCAGCAGTTATAGGGGGGGGCCGCCAGCGAGCTCCTACGAGCAGTACTTC. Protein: CASSYRGGPPASSYEQYF.

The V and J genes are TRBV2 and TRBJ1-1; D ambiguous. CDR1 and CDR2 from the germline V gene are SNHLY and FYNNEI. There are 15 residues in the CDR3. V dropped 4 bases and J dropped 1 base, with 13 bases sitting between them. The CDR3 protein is CASSVLGFQNTEAFF. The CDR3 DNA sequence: TGTGCCAGCAGTGTACTAGGATTCCAGAACACTGAAGCTTTCTTT.

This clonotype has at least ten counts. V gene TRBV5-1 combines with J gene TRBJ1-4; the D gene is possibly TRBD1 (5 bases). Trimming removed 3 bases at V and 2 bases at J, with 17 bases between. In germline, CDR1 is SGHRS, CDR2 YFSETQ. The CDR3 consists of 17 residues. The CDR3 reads CASSSGTLTGTNEKLFF. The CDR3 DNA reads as TGCGCCAGCAGCTCGGGGACCCTTACGGGCACTAATGAAAAACTGTTTTTT.

Here the CDR3 reads CASSPDRGMETQYF. DNA for the CDR3: TGTGCCAGCAGCCCAGACAGGGGGATGGAGACCCAGTACTTC. J is TRBJ2-5 and V is TRBV5-5; 9 bases match TRBD1. Germline loops: CDR1 SGHKS, CDR2 YYEKEE (reference sequence). V shed 4 bases, J shed 5 bases, and the junction held 6 bases outside the gene matches. The CDR3 is 14 residues long.

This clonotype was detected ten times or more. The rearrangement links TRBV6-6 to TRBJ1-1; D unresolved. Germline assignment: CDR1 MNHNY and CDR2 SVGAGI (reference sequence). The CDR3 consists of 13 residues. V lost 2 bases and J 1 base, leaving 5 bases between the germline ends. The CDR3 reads CASSYGENTEAFF. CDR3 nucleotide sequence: TGTGCCAGCAGTTACGGGGAGAACACTGAAGCTTTCTTT.

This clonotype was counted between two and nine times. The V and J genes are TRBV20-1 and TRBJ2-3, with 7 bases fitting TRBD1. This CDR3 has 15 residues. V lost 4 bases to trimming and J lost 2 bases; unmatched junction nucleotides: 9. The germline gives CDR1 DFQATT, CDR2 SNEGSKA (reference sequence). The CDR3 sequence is CSAKQGSRDTDTQYF. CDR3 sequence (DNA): TGCAGTGCTAAACAGGGGTCCCGGGACACAGATACGCAGTATTTT.

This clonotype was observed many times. This CDR3 reads CASSFHRGQGNQPQHF. CDR3 bases: TGTGCCAGCAGCTTCCACAGGGGGCAGGGCAATCAGCCCCAGCATTTT. The J gene is TRBJ1-5, the V gene TRBV7-2; 9 bases are a match to TRBD1. V gave up 3 bases and J gave up 2 bases; unmatched junction bases: 5. This CDR3 is 16 amino acids long. Per the germline V gene, CDR1 is SGHTA and CDR2 is FQGNSA.

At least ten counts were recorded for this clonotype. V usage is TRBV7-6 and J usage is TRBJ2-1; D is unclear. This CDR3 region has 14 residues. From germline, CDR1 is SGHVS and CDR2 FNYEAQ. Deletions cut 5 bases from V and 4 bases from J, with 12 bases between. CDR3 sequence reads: CASSDIQGYNEQFF. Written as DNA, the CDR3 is TGTGCCAGCAGCGATATCCAAGGGTACAATGAGCAGTTCTTC.

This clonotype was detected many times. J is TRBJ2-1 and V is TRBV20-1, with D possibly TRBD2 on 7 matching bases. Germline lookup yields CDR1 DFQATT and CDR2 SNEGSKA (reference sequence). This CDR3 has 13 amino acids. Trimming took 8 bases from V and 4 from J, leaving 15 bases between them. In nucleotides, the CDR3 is TGCAGTTTCCGGGGGGCGTCTTACAATGAGCAGTTCTTC. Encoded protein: CSFRGASYNEQFF.

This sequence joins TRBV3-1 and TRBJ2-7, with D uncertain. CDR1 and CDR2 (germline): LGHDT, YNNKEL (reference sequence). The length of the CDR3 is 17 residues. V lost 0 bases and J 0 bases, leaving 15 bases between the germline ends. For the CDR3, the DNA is TGTGCCAGCAGCCAAGATCTGTCCCCAGGATACTCCTACGAGCAGTACTTC. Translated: CASSQDLSPGYSYEQYF.

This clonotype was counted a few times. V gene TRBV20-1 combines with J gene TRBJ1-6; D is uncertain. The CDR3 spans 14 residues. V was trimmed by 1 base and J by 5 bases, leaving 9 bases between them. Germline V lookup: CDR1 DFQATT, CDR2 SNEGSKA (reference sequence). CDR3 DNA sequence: TGCAGTGCTAGAGTGGGTGTTAATAATTCACCCCTCCACTTT. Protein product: CSARVGVNNSPLHF.

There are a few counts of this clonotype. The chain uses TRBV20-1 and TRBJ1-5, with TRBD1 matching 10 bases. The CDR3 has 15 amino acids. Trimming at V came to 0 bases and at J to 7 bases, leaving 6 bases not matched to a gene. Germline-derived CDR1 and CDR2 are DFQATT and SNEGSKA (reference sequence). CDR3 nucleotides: TGCAGTGCTAGAGATCAGACAGGGGGCGGGCAGCCCCAGCATTTT. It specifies CSARDQTGGGQPQHF.